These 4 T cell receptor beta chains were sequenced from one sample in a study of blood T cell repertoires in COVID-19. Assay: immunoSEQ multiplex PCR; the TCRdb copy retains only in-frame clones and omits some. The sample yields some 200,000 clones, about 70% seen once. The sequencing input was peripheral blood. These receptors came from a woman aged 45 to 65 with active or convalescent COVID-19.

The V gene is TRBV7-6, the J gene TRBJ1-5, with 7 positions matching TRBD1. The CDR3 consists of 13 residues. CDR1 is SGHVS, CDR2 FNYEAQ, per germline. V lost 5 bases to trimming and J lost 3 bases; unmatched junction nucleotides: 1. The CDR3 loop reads CASSGQANQPQHF. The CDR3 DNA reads TGTGCCAGCAGCGGACAGGCCAATCAGCCCCAGCATTTT. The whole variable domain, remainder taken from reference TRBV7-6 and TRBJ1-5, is GAGVSQSPRYKVTKRGQDVALRCDPISGHVSLYWYRQALGQGPEFLTYFNYEAQQDKSGLPNDRFSAERPEGSISTLTIQRTEQRDSAMYRCASSGQANQPQHFGDGTRLSIL.

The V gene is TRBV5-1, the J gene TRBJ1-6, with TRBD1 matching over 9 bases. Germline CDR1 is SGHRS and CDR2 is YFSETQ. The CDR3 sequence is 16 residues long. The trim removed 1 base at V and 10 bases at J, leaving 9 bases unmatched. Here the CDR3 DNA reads TGCGCCAGCAGCTTGTCACAGGGGGCCGTGAGGTCACCCCTCCACTTT. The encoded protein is CASSLSQGAVRSPLHF.

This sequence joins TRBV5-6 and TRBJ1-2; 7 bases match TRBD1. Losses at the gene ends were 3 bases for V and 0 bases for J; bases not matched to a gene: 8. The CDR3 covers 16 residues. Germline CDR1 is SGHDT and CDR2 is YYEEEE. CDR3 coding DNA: TGTGCCAGCAGCTACCGCCTACAGGGGTCTAACTATGGCTACACCTTC. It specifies CASSYRLQGSNYGYTF. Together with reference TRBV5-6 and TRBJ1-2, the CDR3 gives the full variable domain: DAGVTQSPTHLIKTRGQQVTLRCSPKSGHDTVSWYQQALGQGPQFIFQYYEEEERQRGNFPDRFSGHQFPNYSSELNVNALLLGDSALYLCASSYRLQGSNYGYTFGSGTRLTVV.

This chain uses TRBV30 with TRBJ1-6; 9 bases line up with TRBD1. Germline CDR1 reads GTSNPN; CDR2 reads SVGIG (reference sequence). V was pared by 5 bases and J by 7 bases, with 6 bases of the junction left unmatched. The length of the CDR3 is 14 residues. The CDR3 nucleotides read TGTGCCTGGGAATCCGGGACAGGGAATTCACCCCTCCACTTT. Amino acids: CAWESGTGNSPLHF.